What follows are 9 T cell receptor beta chains derived from one specimen sequenced in a study of cytomegalovirus exposure and HLA in healthy donors. PCR used 60 Vbeta primers and 13 Jbeta primers. Here immunoSEQ multiplex PCR was the method, and the copy in TCRdb shows in-frame clones only, minus some. The sample holds more than 100,000 clones, around 78% seen once. The sequenced sample was PBMCs. These receptor sequences come from a man aged 35-49 years in good health and CMV-seronegative.

The chain combines TRBV5-4 with TRBJ1-2, with a tentative D call TRBD1 (6 bases). The CDR3 has 16 amino acids. Germline CDR1 is SGHNT and CDR2 is YYREEE (reference sequence). The V gene lost 0 bases and the J gene lost 2 bases, with 14 bases spanning the gap. The CDR3, as DNA: TGTGCCAGCAGCTTGGCCTGGGCAGGGGCCAACTATGGCTACACCTTC. Protein: CASSLAWAGANYGYTF.

CDR3 sequence: CASSLRDSSYNEQFF. The CDR3 coding sequence is TGTGCCAGCAGCCTACGCGACAGCTCCTACAATGAGCAGTTCTTC. This chain joins TRBV4-2 and TRBJ2-1; D perhaps matches TRBD1 (5 bases). The CDR3 runs 15 residues. Germline-derived CDR1 and CDR2 are LGHNA and YNFKEQ. The V and J ends lost 4 bases and 0 bases respectively, with 10 bases between them.

The chain carries TRBV9 and TRBJ2-1; D is perhaps TRBD2 (6 bases). The ends were cut back, 2 bases at V and 2 bases at J, with 20 bases in the middle. Germline CDR1 is SGDLS and CDR2 is YYNGEE. This CDR3 has 18 residues. The CDR3 loop reads CASSVRGPEFSTYNEQFF. CDR3 coding DNA: TGTGCCAGCAGCGTGCGGGGCCCCGAATTTTCGACCTACAATGAGCAGTTCTTC. The full variable domain, in which reference TRBV9 and TRBJ2-1 provide the parts outside the CDR3, is DSGVTQTPKHLITATGQRVTLRCSPRSGDLSVYWYQQSLDQGLQFLIQYYNGEERAKGNILERFSAQQFPDLHSELNLSSLELGDSALYFCASSVRGPEFSTYNEQFFGPGTRLTVL.

The V call is TRBV7-9, the J call TRBJ1-2; D not certain. This CDR3 comprises 15 residues. Germline V gene sequence: CDR1 SEHNR, CDR2 FQNEAQ (reference sequence). V dropped 5 bases and J dropped 0 bases, with 13 bases sitting between them. CDR3 sequence reads: CASSPDPGANYGYTF. The CDR3 coding sequence is TGTGCCAGCAGCCCCGACCCTGGAGCTAACTATGGCTACACCTTC.

The chain combines TRBV7-9 with TRBJ2-7; weak D call: TRBD2 (5 bases). Germline lookup yields CDR1 SEHNR and CDR2 FQNEAQ (reference sequence). CDR3 length: 12 amino acids. Trimming stripped 4 bases from V and 9 bases from J, with 13 bases between. The CDR3 protein is CASSSEGIGQYF. The DNA of the CDR3 is TGTGCCAGCAGCTCCGAGGGTATAGGGCAGTACTTC.

The chain recombines TRBV2 with TRBJ1-1; D gene unclear. Trimming shortened V by 3 bases and J by 4 bases, and 12 bases separated the two germline ends. Germline lookup yields CDR1 SNHLY and CDR2 FYNNEI. The length of the CDR3 is 14 residues. DNA for the CDR3: TGTGCCAGCAGTGAGGTCCCTGGCGGCACTGAAGCTTTCTTT. This gives the protein CASSEVPGGTEAFF.

The CDR3, as DNA: TGTGCCAGCAGCTTTTCAATTAGTTATAATTCACCCCTCCACTTT. Its translation: CASSFSISYNSPLHF. The rearrangement uses TRBV5-8 and TRBJ1-6, with no clear D. V was shortened by 2 bases and J by 4 bases, with 10 bases between the two germline ends. The CDR3 has 15 amino acids. Germline V gene data show CDR1 as SGHTS and CDR2 as YDEGEE. The variable domain in full, with the rest retrieved from reference TRBV5-8 and TRBJ1-6, is EAGVTQSPTHLIKTRGQQATLRCSPISGHTSVYWYQQALGLGLQFLLWYDEGEERNRGNFPPRFSGRQFPNYSSELNVNALELEDSALYLCASSFSISYNSPLHFGNGTRLTVT.

The chain links TRBV10-2 to TRBJ2-1, with 11 bases lining up with TRBD2. CDR3 size: 15 residues. Germline V gives CDR1 WSHSY, CDR2 SAAADI. Trimming took 6 bases from V and 8 from J; bases not matched to a gene: 9. For the CDR3, the DNA is TGCGCCAGCAGCCTAACTAGCGGGAGCTTAGATGAGCAGTTCTTC. Encoded protein: CASSLTSGSLDEQFF.

The rearrangement links TRBV4-1 to TRBJ2-5; the match to TRBD2 covers 8 bases. The CDR3 covers 18 residues. V lost 3 bases to trimming and J lost 5 bases; unmatched junction nucleotides: 17. Germline V gene sequence: CDR1 MGHRA, CDR2 YSYEKL. The CDR3 nucleotides read TGCGCCAGCAGCCAGAAGCACATAGCGGGGAAAGGGTGGGAGACCCAGTACTTC. Amino acids: CASSQKHIAGKGWETQYF.